Presented here are 10 T cell receptor beta chains from one specimen sequenced in a study of blood T cell repertoires in COVID-19. Generated by immunoSEQ multiplex PCR, the TCRdb table keeps only in-frame clones and is missing some. The repertoire holds approximately 230,000 clones, with 86% as singletons. The specimen was peripheral blood. The source of these receptors is a man younger than 45 who had recovered from COVID-19.

The chain carries TRBV30 and TRBJ1-4; TRBD1 might be the D (5 bases). V lost 1 base and J 7 bases, leaving 22 bases between the germline ends. This CDR3 contains 17 residues. Germline CDR1 and CDR2: GTSNPN and SVGIG (reference sequence). The CDR3 spells CAWSELIQIGGSEKLFF. The CDR3 coding sequence is TGTGCCTGGAGTGAACTAATACAGATCGGGGGAAGTGAAAAACTGTTTTTT.

This chain links TRBV19 with TRBJ2-1; 8 bases agree with TRBD1. This CDR3 is 15 amino acids long. After removal of 5 bases from V and 9 bases from J, the junction contained 12 bases not matched to a gene. Looked up from germline, CDR1 is LNHDA and CDR2 is SQIVND (reference sequence). In DNA, the CDR3 is TGTGCCAGTAGTGCCGACAGGGGACCGCGGGGTGAGCAGTTCTTC. Its translation: CASSADRGPRGEQFF.

The V gene is TRBV18, the J gene TRBJ2-5; TRBD2 agrees at 9 bases. This CDR3 contains 15 residues. Germline trimming cut 0 bases from V and 4 bases from J; bases unmatched to any gene: 3. Per the germline V gene, CDR1 is KGHSH and CDR2 is LQKENI. The CDR3 nucleotides read TGTGCCAGCTCACCACCGCGGGGGGGGCCAGAGACCCAGTACTTC. Its protein is CASSPPRGGPETQYF.

This rearrangement joins TRBV19 to TRBJ1-2; D call uncertain. Trimming shortened V by 3 bases and J by 7 bases, and 9 bases separated the two germline ends. This CDR3 has 12 residues. The germline gives CDR1 LNHDA, CDR2 SQIVND (reference sequence). This CDR3 reads CASSIGGSGYTF. DNA for the CDR3: TGTGCCAGTAGTATTGGCGGGAGTGGCTACACCTTC.

The chain employs TRBV7-2 and TRBJ1-5; the D gene is possibly TRBD1 (6 bases). This CDR3 spans 16 amino acids. V shed 3 bases and J shed 0 bases, with 12 bases lying between them. From germline, CDR1 is SGHTA and CDR2 FQGNSA. The CDR3 coding sequence is TGTGCCAGCAGCTTGCAACAGGGAAATAGCAATCAGCCCCAGCATTTT. The encoded protein is CASSLQQGNSNQPQHF.

Details on this clone: The sample carries other DNA sequences with the same CDR3. The J gene is TRBJ1-1, the V gene TRBV20-1; 7 bases match TRBD1. Looked up from germline, CDR1 is DFQATT and CDR2 is SNEGSKA (reference sequence). This CDR3 spans 13 amino acids. J was trimmed by 5 bases and V by 3 bases; bases with no gene match: 6. The CDR3, as DNA: TGCAGTGCTAGTAGGGGGCGCGGGACTGAAGCTTTCTTT. Its protein is CSASRGRGTEAFF.

V and J are TRBV3-1 (or the pseudogene TRBV3-2) and TRBJ2-3; D call uncertain. Germline V gene data show CDR1 as LGHDT and CDR2 as YNNKEL (reference sequence). This CDR3 contains 16 residues. V was cut by 1 base and J by 1 base, with 12 bases left in between. Here the CDR3 DNA reads TGTGCCAGCAGCCAAGTACGCGGATCCGGCACAGATACGCAGTATTTT. Protein product: CASSQVRGSGTDTQYF.

This chain uses TRBV11-3 with TRBJ2-3, with D uncertain. The CDR3 is 14 amino acids. The V end was cut by 0 bases, the J end by 3 bases, with 7 bases between. The germline gives CDR1 SGHNT, CDR2 YENEEA. Here the CDR3 reads CASSLDGTTDTQYF. The CDR3 coding sequence is TGTGCCAGCAGCTTAGATGGTACAACAGATACGCAGTATTTT.

Here the CDR3 reads CASSRFRDRDREAFF. CDR3 sequence (DNA): TGCGCCAGCAGCCGGTTCCGGGACAGGGATAGAGAAGCTTTCTTT. The chain employs TRBV5-1 and TRBJ1-1; 9 nucleotides agree with TRBD1. CDR1 is SGHRS and CDR2 is YFSETQ in the germline V gene. The CDR3 covers 15 residues. Trimming cost V 4 bases and J 8 bases; bases outside gene matches: 12.

The chain couples TRBV5-5 to TRBJ2-6, with 10 bases identical to TRBD1. V was clipped by 3 bases and J by 0 bases; unmatched bases: 0. This CDR3 is 16 amino acids long. Germline-derived CDR1 and CDR2 are SGHKS and YYEKEE (reference sequence). The CDR3 is CASSWTGGSGANVLTF. Here the CDR3 DNA reads TGTGCCAGCAGCTGGACAGGGGGCTCTGGGGCCAACGTCCTGACTTTC. Full variable domain (remainder filled in from reference TRBV5-5 and TRBJ2-6): DAGVTQSPTHLIKTRGQQVTLRCSPISGHKSVSWYQQVLGQGPQFIFQYYEKEERGRGNFPDRFSARQFPNYSSELNVNALLLGDSALYLCASSWTGGSGANVLTFGAGSRLTVL.